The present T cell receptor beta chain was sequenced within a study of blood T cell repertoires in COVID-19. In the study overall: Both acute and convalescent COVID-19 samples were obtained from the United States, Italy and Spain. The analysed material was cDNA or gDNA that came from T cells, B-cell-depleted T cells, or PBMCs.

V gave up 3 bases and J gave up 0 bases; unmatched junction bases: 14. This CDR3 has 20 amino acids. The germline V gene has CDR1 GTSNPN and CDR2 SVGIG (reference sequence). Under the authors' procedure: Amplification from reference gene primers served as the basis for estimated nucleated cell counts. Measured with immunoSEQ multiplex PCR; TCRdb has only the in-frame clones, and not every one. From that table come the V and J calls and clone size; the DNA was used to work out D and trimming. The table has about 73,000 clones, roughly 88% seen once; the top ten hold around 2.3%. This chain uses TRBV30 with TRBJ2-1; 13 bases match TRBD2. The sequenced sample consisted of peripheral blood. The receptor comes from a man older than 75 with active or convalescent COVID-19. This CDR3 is CAWRGTSGVHGASSYNEQFF. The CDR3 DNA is TGTGCCTGGAGAGGGACTAGCGGGGTGCATGGGGCGAGCTCCTACAATGAGCAGTTCTTC.